Each of the 21 T cell receptor beta chains below was sequenced from the same sample in a study of long-term antiretroviral therapy in people with HIV. This was the immunoSEQ v3.0 assay at survey level. The data were produced by immunoSEQ multiplex PCR, yet TCRdb's version contains in-frame clones alone and is incomplete. This table has around 26,000 clones, 85% to 90% appearing once. Sequenced here: unsorted PBMCs, sampled 2.7 years after starting antiretroviral therapy. Every receptor here comes from a man aged 40-49 years with HIV.

This chain joins TRBV28 and TRBJ1-1, with 8 bases aligning to TRBD1. The length of the CDR3 is 16 residues. Germline trimming cut 5 bases from V and 5 bases from J; bases unmatched to any gene: 13. Germline V lookup: CDR1 MDHEN, CDR2 SYDVKM. Here the CDR3 DNA reads TGTGCCAGCAGTCCTTATGACGGACAGGGAGGGACTGAAGCTTTCTTT. It translates to CASSPYDGQGGTEAFF.

The gene calls are TRBV6-5 and TRBJ2-7; 11 bases are a match to TRBD2. In germline, CDR1 is MNHEY, CDR2 SVGAGI. This CDR3 is built from 16 residues. V lost 2 bases, J lost 2 bases, and 5 bases stayed unmatched. The CDR3 loop is CASSYQSSGGAYEQYF. In nucleotides, the CDR3 is TGTGCCAGCAGTTACCAAAGTAGCGGGGGGGCCTACGAGCAGTACTTC.

This chain links TRBV5-1 with TRBJ2-3; D is undetermined. Germline CDR1 reads SGHRS; CDR2 reads YFSETQ. With 0 bases removed from V and 1 base from J, the gap between germline ends came to 9 bases. The CDR3 totals 15 residues. The CDR3 nucleotides are TGCGCCAGCAGCTTGGTGGCAGACCGCACAGATACGCAGTATTTT. The encoded protein is CASSLVADRTDTQYF.

J is TRBJ2-7 and V is TRBV9; 7 nucleotides match TRBD1. J lost 0 bases, V lost 0 bases, and 3 bases had no gene match. The CDR3 is made up of 15 amino acids. CDR1 is SGDLS and CDR2 is YYNGEE in the germline V gene. The DNA for the CDR3 is TGTGCCAGCAGCGTAGGACAGGGACCCTCCTACGAGCAGTACTTC. Translated, it gives CASSVGQGPSYEQYF.

The chain is built from TRBV10-3 and TRBJ1-5; a weak D match, TRBD1 (5 bases). This CDR3 has 13 residues. V lost 10 bases and J 3 bases, leaving 13 bases between the germline ends. CDR1 ENHRY and CDR2 SYGVKD come from the germline V gene. The CDR3 sequence is CATRDGDNQPQHF. The DNA for the CDR3 is TGTGCCACCCGGGACGGAGACAATCAGCCCCAGCATTTT.

This rearrangement joins TRBV6-1 to TRBJ1-4; no definite D call. The germline CDR1 and CDR2 sequences are MNHNS and SASEGT. The V and J ends lost 4 bases and 0 bases respectively, with 12 bases between them. The CDR3 is 16 residues long. The CDR3 is CASSVVGLATNEKLFF. CDR3 in DNA: TGTGCCAGCAGTGTCGTAGGCCTAGCAACTAATGAAAAACTGTTTTTT.

In this sample, this clone turned up once. The chain employs TRBV28 and TRBJ2-7; maybe TRBD1 (5 bases). Looked up from germline, CDR1 is MDHEN and CDR2 is SYDVKM. The CDR3 runs 14 residues. V was clipped by 6 bases and J by 5 bases, with 17 bases between them. CDR3 bases: TGTGCCAGCAGCCCCGTATGGGGCGCCGACGAGCAGTACTTC. Translated, it gives CASSPVWGADEQYF.

This clone occurred once. V usage is TRBV7-9 and J usage is TRBJ1-2, with D unclear. This CDR3 comprises 15 residues. V shed 1 base and J shed 2 bases, with 11 bases lying between them. From germline, CDR1 is SEHNR and CDR2 FQNEAQ (reference sequence). CDR3 in amino acids: CASSLGSEGNYGYTF. The CDR3 DNA is TGTGCCAGCAGCTTAGGGAGTGAAGGGAACTATGGCTACACCTTC.

This clone is a singleton in its sample. This chain links TRBV29-1 with TRBJ2-1; 9 bases map to TRBD1. The CDR3 has 15 amino acids. Trimming removed 4 bases from V and 3 bases from J; junction bases left unmatched: 7. Germline CDR1 reads SQVTM; CDR2 reads ANQGSEA. CDR3 sequence (DNA): TGCAGCGTTGTCCTAACAGGGGGCCACTACAATGAGCAGTTCTTC. This encodes CSVVLTGGHYNEQFF.

This chain joins TRBV7-2 and TRBJ1-4; no reliable D call. Germline CDR1 reads SGHTA; CDR2 reads FQGNSA. Trimming took 4 bases from V and 3 from J, leaving 15 bases between them. This CDR3 spans 16 amino acids. CDR3 sequence: CASSSGYGESNEKLFF. The CDR3, as DNA: TGTGCCAGCAGCTCCGGATATGGGGAGTCTAATGAAAAACTGTTTTTT.

The chain links TRBV4-3 to TRBJ1-2; maybe TRBD1 (6 bases). The CDR3 length is 15 residues. Trimming removed 5 bases from V and 4 bases from J, with 17 bases in between. The V gene's germline CDR1 is LGHNA and CDR2 YSLEER. CDR3 amino acids: CASSSLQGLSYGYTF. In DNA form, the CDR3 reads TGCGCCAGCAGCTCGTTACAGGGCTTAAGCTATGGCTACACCTTC.

The V call is TRBV11-2, the J call TRBJ2-7; 9 bases are shared with TRBD1. This CDR3 spans 14 amino acids. Per germline, CDR1 SGHAT and CDR2 FQNNGV. Trimming removed 7 bases from V and 0 bases from J; junction bases left unmatched: 4. CDR3 protein: CASKDRGNSYEQYF. CDR3 nucleotide sequence: TGTGCCAGCAAAGACAGGGGGAACTCCTACGAGCAGTACTTC.

This rearrangement joins TRBV10-3 to TRBJ1-5, with D possibly matching TRBD1 (5 bases). V was cut by 4 bases and J by 4 bases, with 8 bases left in between. The length of the CDR3 is 13 residues. CDR1 is ENHRY and CDR2 is SYGVKD in the germline V gene. CDR3 in DNA: TGTGCCATCAGTGCAGGGTTGAATCAGCCCCAGCATTTT. It yields the protein CAISAGLNQPQHF.

The chain has TRBV4-1 and TRBJ2-2, with D unclear. Germline V gene sequence: CDR1 MGHRA, CDR2 YSYEKL. The CDR3 contains 14 residues. The germline V and J ends were trimmed by 0 bases and 5 bases, with 7 bases remaining between them. The CDR3 DNA reads TGCGCCAGCAGCCAAGATGGCAGAACCGGGGAGCTGTTTTTT. Its protein is CASSQDGRTGELFF.

The chain employs TRBV9 and TRBJ2-7; D is perhaps TRBD2 (5 bases). Germline CDR1 is SGDLS and CDR2 is YYNGEE. This CDR3 is 15 amino acids long. The V gene lost 4 bases and the J gene lost 4 bases, with 18 bases spanning the gap. CDR3 amino acids: CASSQREGPGYEQYF. In DNA, the CDR3 is TGTGCCAGCAGCCAACGGGAAGGGCCTGGTTACGAGCAGTACTTC.

The chain is built from TRBV7-2 and TRBJ2-2; 12 bases align to TRBD2. Trimming took 4 bases from V and 4 from J; bases not matched to a gene: 7. Germline assignment: CDR1 SGHTA and CDR2 FQGNSA. The CDR3 has 17 residues. As DNA, the CDR3 is TGTGCCAGCAGCTCGCGACTAGCGGGGGAGATCACCGGGGAGCTGTTTTTT. The encoded protein is CASSSRLAGEITGELFF.

The gene calls are TRBV30 and TRBJ1-2; D is ambiguous. In germline, CDR1 is GTSNPN, CDR2 SVGIG (reference sequence). Trimming shortened V by 3 bases and J by 4 bases, and 12 bases separated the two germline ends. CDR3 size: 13 residues. CDR3 DNA sequence: TGTGCCTGGAGCCCAAGTTCAGGCTATGGCTACACCTTC. Encoded protein: CAWSPSSGYGYTF.

The J gene is TRBJ2-7, the V gene TRBV19, with a tentative D call TRBD2 (6 bases). Per the germline V gene, CDR1 is LNHDA and CDR2 is SQIVND (reference sequence). Trimming took off 5 bases at V and 4 bases at J, with 12 bases between the two ends. There are 13 residues in the CDR3. The CDR3 region is CASSPGTSYEQYF. As DNA, the CDR3 is TGTGCCAGTAGTCCCGGGACTTCATACGAGCAGTACTTC.

This chain joins TRBV4-3 and TRBJ2-7, with 8 nucleotides matching TRBD2. Germline loops: CDR1 LGHNA, CDR2 YSLEER. The ends lost 1 base at V and 5 bases at J; junction bases unmatched: 13. The CDR3 spans 17 residues. The CDR3, as DNA: TGCGCCAGCAGCCAAGTTCTCGGAGTGCGGGGGGCCCACGAGCAGTACTTC. As protein: CASSQVLGVRGAHEQYF.

This chain connects TRBV7-9 to TRBJ2-5; D is unresolved. The CDR3 sequence is 13 residues long. Germline CDR1 and CDR2: SEHNR and FQNEAQ (reference sequence). The ends were cut back, 6 bases at V and 1 base at J, with 9 bases in the middle. CDR3: CASRQIVQETQYF. CDR3 nucleotide sequence: TGTGCCAGCAGACAAATTGTCCAAGAGACCCAGTACTTC.

This rearrangement joins TRBV6-1 to TRBJ1-4; 7 bases are shared with TRBD1. CDR3 length equals 15 residues. The ends lost 6 bases at V and 5 bases at J; junction bases unmatched: 9. The germline CDR1 and CDR2 sequences are MNHNS and SASEGT. For the CDR3, the DNA is TGTGCCAGCAGCACCCTCCAGGGGGTGAATGAAAAACTGTTTTTT. Its translation is CASSTLQGVNEKLFF.